The clone carrying this T cell receptor beta chain was detected a few times. This sample was taken from a study of OX40 agonist ivuxolimab in advanced cancers. Study details: Every patient in dose escalation had hepatocellular carcinoma, melanoma, renal cell or head and neck cancer. Enrollees could have had prior anti-PD-1, anti-PD-L1 or anti-CTLA-4 therapy, which 30% to 50% had received.

V was pared by 5 bases and J by 2 bases, with 3 bases of the junction left unmatched. The CDR3 is 13 amino acids. Germline CDR1 and CDR2: SEHNR and FQNEAQ (reference sequence). Exclusion applied to patients with autoimmune disease history or systemic immunosuppression. The study sampled blood at baseline, cycle 4 day 1, and cycle 7 day 1. Assay: immunoSEQ multiplex PCR; the TCRdb copy retains only in-frame clones and omits some. The sample yields about 39,000 clones, about 90% seen once. The clonotype comes from an adult with an advanced solid tumor such as melanoma, head and neck, liver or kidney cancer. This sequence joins TRBV7-9 and TRBJ2-7; TRBD1 matches at 7 bases. The input for sequencing was CD4+ or CD8+ T cells sorted from blood, taken in a trial of the OX40 agonist ivuxolimab. The CDR3 loop reads CASSAGTAYEQYF. DNA of the CDR3: TGTGCCAGCAGCGCCGGGACAGCCTACGAGCAGTACTTC.